The present TCR beta chain was sequenced within a study of T cell responses to AZD1222 COVID-19 vaccine. Across the study: Second-dose intervals of approximately 4 or approximately 12 weeks were pooled. Study-level findings and limits: Seropositive status at baseline applied to only five to seven AZD1222 recipients.

Generated by immunoSEQ multiplex PCR, the TCRdb table keeps only in-frame clones and is missing some. Here the sample spans 86,000 or so clones, 90% being singletons. As concerns this clone: No antigen is known for it.

The CDR3 extends over 17 amino acids. CDR1 is LNHDA and CDR2 is SQIVND in the germline V gene (reference sequence). The V and J ends lost 0 bases and 1 base respectively, with 13 bases between them. The chain combines TRBV19 with TRBJ1-5, with D unclear. This specimen was peripheral blood, taken on day 0 of AZD1222 vaccination. The TCR originated in an adult in good health. CDR3 loop: CASSIDNGGRSNQPQHF. The CDR3 nucleotides are TGTGCCAGTAGTATAGACAACGGCGGTAGGAGCAATCAGCCCCAGCATTTT.